The source of this TCR beta chain is a study of glioma-infiltrating T cells. Study outcomes and limitations: CDR3 overlap between tissue and blood was very small.

Amplification of TCR alpha and beta CDR3 regions from RNA used iRepertoire nested multiplex PCR. Each CDR3 protein gets one entry after TCRdb re-called the multiplex PCR reads with MiXCR. The sample carries approximately 110,000 distinct CDR3 sequences, 25% to 30% recorded once. A word on this clonotype: Its antigen is not known. Compared with germline, one end of the junction differs, possibly owing to a read error.

CDR3 length: 16 residues. Germline-derived CDR1 and CDR2 are MNHNY and SVGAGI (reference sequence). The material sequenced was glioma tissue, nonneoplastic brain tissue, or PBMCs (not recorded which). This clonotype was sampled from a human donor with low-grade glioma or glioblastoma, undergoing nonglioma brain surgery, or in good health (not recorded which). This chain links TRBV6-6 with TRBJ1-2; TRBD1 matches at 7 bases. CDR3 amino acids: CASRVGPGTESYGYTF. CDR3 sequence (DNA): TGTGCCAGCAGAGTTGGACCCGGGACAGAGAGCTATGGATACACCTTC.